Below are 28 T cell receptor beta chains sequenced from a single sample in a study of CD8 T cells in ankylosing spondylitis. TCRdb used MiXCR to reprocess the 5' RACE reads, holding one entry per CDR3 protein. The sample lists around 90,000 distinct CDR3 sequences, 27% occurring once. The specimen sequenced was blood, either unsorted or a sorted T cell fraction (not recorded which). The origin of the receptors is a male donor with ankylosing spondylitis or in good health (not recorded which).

The CDR3 bases are TGCAGTGCACTTAGGACAGGTTGGTACACTGAAGCTTTCTTT. Protein: CSALRTGWYTEAFF. The chain couples TRBV20-1 to TRBJ1-1; 7 bases align to TRBD1. The V gene's germline CDR1 is DFQATT and CDR2 SNEGSKA (reference sequence). The CDR3 length is 14 residues. With 6 bases clipped from V and 3 bases from J, the junction kept 10 bases outside the gene matches.

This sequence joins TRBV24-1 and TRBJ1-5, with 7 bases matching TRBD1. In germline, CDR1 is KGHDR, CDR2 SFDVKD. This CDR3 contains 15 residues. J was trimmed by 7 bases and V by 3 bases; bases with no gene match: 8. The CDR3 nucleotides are TGTGCCACCAGTGATAACACAGGGGAGAGGCAGCCCCAGCATTTT. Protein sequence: CATSDNTGERQPQHF.

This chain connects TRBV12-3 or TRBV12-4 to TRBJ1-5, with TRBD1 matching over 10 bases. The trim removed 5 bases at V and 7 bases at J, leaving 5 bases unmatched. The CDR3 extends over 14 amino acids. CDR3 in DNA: TGTGCCAGCAGTCAGACAGGGGGCCAACAGCCCCAGCATTTT. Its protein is CASSQTGGQQPQHF.

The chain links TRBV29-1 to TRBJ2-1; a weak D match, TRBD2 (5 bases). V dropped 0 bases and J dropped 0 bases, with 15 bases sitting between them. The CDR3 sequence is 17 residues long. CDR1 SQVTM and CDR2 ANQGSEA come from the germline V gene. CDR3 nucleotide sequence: TGCAGCGTTGAAGAGGCTAGCAGCCCCTCCTCCTACAATGAGCAGTTCTTC. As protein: CSVEEASSPSSYNEQFF.

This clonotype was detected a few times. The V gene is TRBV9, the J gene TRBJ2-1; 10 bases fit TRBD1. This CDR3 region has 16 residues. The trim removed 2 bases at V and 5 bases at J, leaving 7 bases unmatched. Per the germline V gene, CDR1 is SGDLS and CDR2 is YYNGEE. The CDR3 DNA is TGTGCCAGCAGCGTCTCTCACGGGACAGGGGACAATGAGCAGTTCTTC. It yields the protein CASSVSHGTGDNEQFF.

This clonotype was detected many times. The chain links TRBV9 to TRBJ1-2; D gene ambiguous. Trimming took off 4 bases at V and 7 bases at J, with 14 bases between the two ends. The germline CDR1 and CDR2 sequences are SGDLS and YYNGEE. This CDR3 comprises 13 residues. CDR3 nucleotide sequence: TGTGCCAGCAGCTCCGCAACCAGAGGTGGCTACACCTTC. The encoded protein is CASSSATRGGYTF.

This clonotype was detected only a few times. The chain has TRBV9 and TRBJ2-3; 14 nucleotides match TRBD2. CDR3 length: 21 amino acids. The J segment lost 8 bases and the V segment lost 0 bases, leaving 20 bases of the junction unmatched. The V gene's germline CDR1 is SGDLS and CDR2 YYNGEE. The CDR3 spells CASSVESAGGLAGGIQSTQYF. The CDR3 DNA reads TGTGCCAGCAGCGTAGAGTCTGCGGGAGGACTAGCGGGAGGTATACAGAGTACGCAGTATTTT. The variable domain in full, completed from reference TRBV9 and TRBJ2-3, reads DSGVTQTPKHLITATGQRVTLRCSPRSGDLSVYWYQQSLDQGLQFLIQYYNGEERAKGNILERFSAQQFPDLHSELNLSSLELGDSALYFCASSVESAGGLAGGIQSTQYFGPGTRLTVL.

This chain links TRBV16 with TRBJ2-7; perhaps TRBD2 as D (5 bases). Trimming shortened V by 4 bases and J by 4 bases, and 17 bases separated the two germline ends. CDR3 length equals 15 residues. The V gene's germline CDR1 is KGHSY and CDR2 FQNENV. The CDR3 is CASSPGGLRLYEQYV. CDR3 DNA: TGTGCCAGCAGCCCGGGTGGATTGAGACTATACGAGCAGTACGTC.

As DNA, the CDR3 is TGTGCCAGCAGTCCCGGACTAAGCGGGGAGCTGTTTTTT. Its protein product is CASSPGLSGELFF. The rearrangement uses TRBV12-3 or TRBV12-4 and TRBJ2-2; a possible D gene is TRBD2 (6 bases). V lost 5 bases to trimming and J lost 7 bases, with 11 bases between them. The CDR3 loop spans 13 amino acids.

The CDR3 spells CSARGDKSSEQYF. CDR3 in DNA: TGCAGTGCTAGAGGGGATAAGAGCTCCGAGCAGTACTTC. The V gene is TRBV20-1, the J gene TRBJ2-7; D is unclear. This CDR3 spans 13 amino acids. V was clipped by 1 base and J by 6 bases, with 13 bases between them. The germline CDR1 and CDR2 sequences are DFQATT and SNEGSKA (reference sequence).

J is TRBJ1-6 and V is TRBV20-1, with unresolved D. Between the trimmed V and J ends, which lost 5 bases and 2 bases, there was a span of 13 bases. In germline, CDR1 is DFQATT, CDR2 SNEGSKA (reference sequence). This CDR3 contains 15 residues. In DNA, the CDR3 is TGCAGTGCTTTTCGACGGACCCCCTATAATTCACCCCTCCACTTT. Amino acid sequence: CSAFRRTPYNSPLHF.

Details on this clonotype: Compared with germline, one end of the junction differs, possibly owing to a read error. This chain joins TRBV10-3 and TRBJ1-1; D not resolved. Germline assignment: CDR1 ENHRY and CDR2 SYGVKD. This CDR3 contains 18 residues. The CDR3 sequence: CAITESTAIGRMNTEAFF. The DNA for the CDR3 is TGTGCCATCACTGAGTCCACTGCTATCGGGCGGATGAACACTGAAGCTTTCTTT.

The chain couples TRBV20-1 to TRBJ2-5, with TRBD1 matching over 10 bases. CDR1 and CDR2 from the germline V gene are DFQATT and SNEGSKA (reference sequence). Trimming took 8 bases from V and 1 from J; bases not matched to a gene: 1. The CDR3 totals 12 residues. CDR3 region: CSRTGGQETQYF. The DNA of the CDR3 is TGCAGTCGGACAGGGGGCCAAGAGACCCAGTACTTC.

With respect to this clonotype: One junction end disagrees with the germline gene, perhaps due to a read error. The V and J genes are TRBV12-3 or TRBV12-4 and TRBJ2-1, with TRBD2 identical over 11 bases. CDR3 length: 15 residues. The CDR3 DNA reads TGTCCCAGCACTGCGACTAGCGGGGCTCACAATGAGCAGTTCTTC. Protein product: CPSTATSGAHNEQFF.

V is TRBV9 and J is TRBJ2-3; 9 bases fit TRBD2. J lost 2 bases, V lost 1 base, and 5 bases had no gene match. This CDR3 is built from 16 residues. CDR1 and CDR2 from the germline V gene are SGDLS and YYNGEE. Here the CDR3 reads CASSVWRGGITDTQYF. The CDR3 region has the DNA TGTGCCAGCAGCGTATGGCGGGGGGGCATCACAGATACGCAGTATTTT.

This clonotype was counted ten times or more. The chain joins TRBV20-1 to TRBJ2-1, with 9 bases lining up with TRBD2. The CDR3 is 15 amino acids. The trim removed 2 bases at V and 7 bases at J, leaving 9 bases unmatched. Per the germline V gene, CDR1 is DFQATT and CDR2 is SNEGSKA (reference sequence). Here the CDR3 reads CSARRAGGQWNEQFF. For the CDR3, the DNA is TGCAGTGCTAGAAGGGCGGGGGGGCAATGGAATGAGCAGTTCTTC.

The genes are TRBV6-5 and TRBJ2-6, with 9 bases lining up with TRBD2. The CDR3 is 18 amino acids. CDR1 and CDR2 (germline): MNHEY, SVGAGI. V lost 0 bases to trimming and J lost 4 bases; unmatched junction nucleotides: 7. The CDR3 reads CASSYSSTSGSGANVLTF. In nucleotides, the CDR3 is TGTGCCAGCAGTTACTCGTCTACTAGCGGGTCCGGGGCCAACGTCCTGACTTTC.

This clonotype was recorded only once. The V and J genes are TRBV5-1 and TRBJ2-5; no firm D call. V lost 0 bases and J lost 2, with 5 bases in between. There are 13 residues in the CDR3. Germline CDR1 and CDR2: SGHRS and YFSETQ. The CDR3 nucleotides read TGCGCCAGCAGCTTGGCCCTTCAAGAGACCCAGTACTTC. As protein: CASSLALQETQYF.

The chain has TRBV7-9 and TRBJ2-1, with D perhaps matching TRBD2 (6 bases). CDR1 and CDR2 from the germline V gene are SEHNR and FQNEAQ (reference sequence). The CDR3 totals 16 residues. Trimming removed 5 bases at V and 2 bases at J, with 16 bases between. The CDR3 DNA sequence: TGTGCCAGCAGCGTAAGCCCTAGCGTAACCTACAATGAGCAGTTCTTC. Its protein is CASSVSPSVTYNEQFF. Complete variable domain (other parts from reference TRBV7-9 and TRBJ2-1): DTGVSQNPRHKITKRGQNVTFRCDPISEHNRLYWYRQTLGQGPEFLTYFQNEAQLEKSRLLSDRFSAERPKGSFSTLEIQRTEQGDSAMYLCASSVSPSVTYNEQFFGPGTRLTVL.

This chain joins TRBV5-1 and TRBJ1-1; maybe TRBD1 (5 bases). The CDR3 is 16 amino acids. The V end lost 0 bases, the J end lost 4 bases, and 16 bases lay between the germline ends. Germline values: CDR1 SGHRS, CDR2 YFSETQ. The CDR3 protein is CASSLGDRGWSTEAFF. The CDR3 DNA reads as TGCGCCAGCAGCTTGGGAGACAGAGGATGGAGCACTGAAGCTTTCTTT.

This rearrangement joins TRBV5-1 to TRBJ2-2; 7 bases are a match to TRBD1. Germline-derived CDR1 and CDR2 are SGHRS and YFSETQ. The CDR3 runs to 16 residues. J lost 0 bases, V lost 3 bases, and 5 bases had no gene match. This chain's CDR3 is CASSSRQGPNTGELFF. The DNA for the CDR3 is TGCGCCAGCAGCTCACGACAGGGACCGAACACCGGGGAGCTGTTTTTT.

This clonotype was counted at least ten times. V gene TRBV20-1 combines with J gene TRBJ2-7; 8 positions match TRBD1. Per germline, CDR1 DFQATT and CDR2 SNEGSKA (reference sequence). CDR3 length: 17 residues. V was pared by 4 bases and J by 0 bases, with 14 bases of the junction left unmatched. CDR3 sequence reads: CSATGGSSSLYSYEQYF. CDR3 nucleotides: TGCAGTGCTACAGGGGGCTCGTCCTCCCTTTACTCCTACGAGCAGTACTTC.

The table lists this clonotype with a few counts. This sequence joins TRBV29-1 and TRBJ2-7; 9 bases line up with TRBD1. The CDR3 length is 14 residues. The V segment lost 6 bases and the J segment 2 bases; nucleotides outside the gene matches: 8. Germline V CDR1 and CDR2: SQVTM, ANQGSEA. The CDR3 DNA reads TGCAGCGTACCGGGACAGGGAGGAACCTACGAGCAGTACTTC. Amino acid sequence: CSVPGQGGTYEQYF.

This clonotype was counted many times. This CDR3 is CASSSEVRDKEYDNEQFF. CDR3 in DNA: TGCGCCAGCAGCTCCGAAGTAAGGGACAAAGAGTATGACAATGAGCAGTTCTTC. V usage is TRBV5-1 and J usage is TRBJ2-1; maybe TRBD1 (6 bases). Trimming pared 3 bases from V and 5 bases from J, leaving 24 bases between. Germline V gene sequence: CDR1 SGHRS, CDR2 YFSETQ. This CDR3 contains 18 residues.

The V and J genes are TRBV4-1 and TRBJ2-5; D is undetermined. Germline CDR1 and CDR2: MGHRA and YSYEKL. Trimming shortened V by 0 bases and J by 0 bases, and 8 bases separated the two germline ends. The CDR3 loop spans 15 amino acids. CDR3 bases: TGCGCCAGCAGCCAAGATACTCCCCACCAAGAGACCCAGTACTTC. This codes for CASSQDTPHQETQYF.

DNA of the CDR3: TGTGCCACCAGTGATTTAACTGCCGGGGAGCTGTTTTTT. This sequence encodes CATSDLTAGELFF. The V and J genes are TRBV24-1 and TRBJ2-2; D gene ambiguous. CDR3 length equals 13 residues. V was cut by 1 base and J by 6 bases, with 5 bases left in between. The germline V gene has CDR1 KGHDR and CDR2 SFDVKD.

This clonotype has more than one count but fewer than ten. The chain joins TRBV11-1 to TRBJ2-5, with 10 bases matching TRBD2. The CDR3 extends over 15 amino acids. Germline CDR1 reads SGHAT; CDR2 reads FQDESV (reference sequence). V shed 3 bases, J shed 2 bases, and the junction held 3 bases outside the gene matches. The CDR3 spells CASSFELAGQETQYF. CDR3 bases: TGTGCCAGCAGCTTTGAACTAGCGGGACAAGAGACCCAGTACTTC.

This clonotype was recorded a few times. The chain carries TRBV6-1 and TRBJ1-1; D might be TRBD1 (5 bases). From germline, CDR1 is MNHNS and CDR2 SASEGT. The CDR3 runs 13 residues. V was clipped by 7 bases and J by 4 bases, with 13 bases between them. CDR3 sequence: CASKLDSSTEAFF. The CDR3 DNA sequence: TGTGCCAGCAAACTCGACAGTAGCACTGAAGCTTTCTTT.